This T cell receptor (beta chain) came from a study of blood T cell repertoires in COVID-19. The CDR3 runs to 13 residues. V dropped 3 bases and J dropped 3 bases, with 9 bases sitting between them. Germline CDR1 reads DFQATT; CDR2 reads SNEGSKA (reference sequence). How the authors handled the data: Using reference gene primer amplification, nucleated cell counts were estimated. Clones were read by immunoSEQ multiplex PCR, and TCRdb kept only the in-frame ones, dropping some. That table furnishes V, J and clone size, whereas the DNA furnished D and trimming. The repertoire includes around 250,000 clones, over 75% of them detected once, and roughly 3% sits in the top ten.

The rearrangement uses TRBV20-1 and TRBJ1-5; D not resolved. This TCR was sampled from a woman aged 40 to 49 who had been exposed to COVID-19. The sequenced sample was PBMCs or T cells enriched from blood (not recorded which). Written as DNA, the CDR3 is TGCAGTGCTAGTCGAGGGAACAATCAGCCCCAGCATTTT. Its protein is CSASRGNNQPQHF.